This TCR beta chain was identified in a study of shared clonotypes between healthy human individuals. Notes on the study in general: Tissues were not sampled, only blood, and their repertoires likely differ. The diversity represented, both genetic and in exposure history, was limited by few donors. Shared across a few donors were around 5% of the naive CD4 clonotypes.

Turning to this clone: Its antigen is still unknown.

There are 13 residues in the CDR3. Germline CDR1 MNHEY, CDR2 SVGAGI. V lost 6 bases and J 7 bases, leaving 13 bases between the germline ends. Naivety among CD8 cells was defined by CD45RO negativity and positive CCR7 selection, thereby excluding terminally differentiated effector memory CD45RA+ cells. The assay was immunoSEQ multiplex PCR, and TCRdb's table has in-frame clones only and misses some. The data hold about 580,000 clones, with 95% to 98% observed a single time. This chain connects TRBV6-5 to TRBJ2-1; D possibly corresponds to TRBD2 (6 bases). This TCR was sampled from a man under 40 in good health. Material: naive CD8+ T cells sorted from blood. CDR3 nucleotides: TGTGCCAGCAGCACTATCAGCGGGAATGAGCAGTTCTTC. It translates to CASSTISGNEQFF.